The rows below give T cell receptor beta chains drawn from one sample of a study of blood T cell repertoires in COVID-19. Assay: immunoSEQ multiplex PCR; the TCRdb copy retains only in-frame clones and omits some. Among approximately 210,000 clones listed, approximately 90% were seen once. The sequencing input was peripheral blood. The receptors originated from a woman between 40 and 50 years old who had recovered from COVID-19. Each CDR3 is given with its conserved first and last residue. The order of the fields is D gene, CDR3 length, J gene, V gene, clone size, CDR3 DNA, CDR3 protein. A D gene is named only where the DNA matches it firmly. The size of a clone is reported for some rows only, either as once, few or many, or as a class for expanded clones.

>.|12|TRBJ2-7|TRBV5-6|.
TGTGCCAGCAGTCCGGGGGGCTATGAGCAGTACTTC
CASSPGGYEQYF
>.|15|TRBJ1-1|TRBV3-1/TRBV3-2|.
TGTGCCAGCAGCCAAGATCTTGGGGCGAACAGAAAAGCTTTCTTT
CASSQDLGANRKAFF
>TRBD1|16|TRBJ2-5|TRBV5-1|.
TGCGCCAGCAGCTTCGGGACAGGGGATCAAGTAGAGACCCAGTACTTC
CASSFGTGDQVETQYF
>.|12|TRBJ2-7|TRBV25-1|.
TGTGCCAGCAGTGCTAAGTTAGACGAGCAGTACTTC
CASSAKLDEQYF
>.|13|TRBJ1-6|TRBV9|few
TGTGCCAGCAGCGTAGAGGGGAGGTCACCCCTCCACTTT
CASSVEGRSPLHF
>.|15|TRBJ2-5|TRBV2|.
TGTGCCAGCAGGGAGAGGACACTCTCTGGAGAGACCCAGTACTTC
CASRERTLSGETQYF
>.|13|TRBJ1-5|TRBV7-9|.
TGTGCCAGCAGCCGTCATGCCGAGGTGGCCCAGCATTTT
CASSRHAEVAQHF
>TRBD1|17|TRBJ2-5|TRBV3-1/TRBV3-2|.
TGTGCCAGCAGCCAAAGGGACAGGGGGCGGCGTTTGGAGACCCAGTACTTC
CASSQRDRGRRLETQYF
>TRBD1|15|TRBJ1-2|TRBV2|.
TGTGCCAGCAGTGACAGGGGGCATCCTAACTATGGCTACACCTTC
CASSDRGHPNYGYTF
>.|13|TRBJ1-1|TRBV12-3/TRBV12-4|.
TGTGCCAGCAGTTTAGCTTGGCTCGCTGAAGCTTTCTTT
CASSLAWLAEAFF
>TRBD1|15|TRBJ1-1|TRBV5-1|.
TGCGCCAGCAGCTTGTCCCGGACAGGGACTAATGAAGCTTTCTTT
CASSLSRTGTNEAFF
>TRBD2|15|TRBJ2-7|TRBV19|.
TGTGCCGGGGGGGCAGCCGGGACTAGTTCCCTCGAGCAGTACTTC
CAGGAAGTSSLEQYF
>.|13|TRBJ1-3|TRBV6-1|.
TGTGCCAGCAGTGAGGCCAGTGGAAACACCATATATTTT
CASSEASGNTIYF